What follows are 14 T cell receptor beta chains derived from one specimen sequenced in a study of shared clonotypes between healthy human individuals. Clones were read by immunoSEQ multiplex PCR, and TCRdb kept only the in-frame ones, dropping some. The sample has over 2 million clones; 85% to 95% are singletons. Sequencing was done on a sample of naive CD4+ T cells sorted from blood. Subset defined: CD45RA+ positively selected. These receptors originate from a man aged 18 to 30 in good health.

This clone appeared a single time. One end of the junction varies from germline; a read error may be responsible. The chain joins TRBV7-7 to TRBJ1-1; no reliable D call. Germline assignment: CDR1 SSHAT and CDR2 FNYEAQ (reference sequence). This CDR3 has 13 residues. CDR3 DNA: TGTGCTAGCAGCTTAGCCCCGGGCACTGAAGCTTTCTTT. Translated, it gives CASSLAPGTEAFF.

The J gene is TRBJ2-1, the V gene TRBV5-4; 7 bases line up with TRBD1. V lost 4 bases and J lost 1; bases outside the gene matches: 5. From germline, CDR1 is SGHNT and CDR2 YYREEE (reference sequence). CDR3 length equals 15 residues. DNA for the CDR3: TGTGCCAGCAGCGACGGGACAGCTTCCTACAATGAGCAGTTCTTC. This codes for CASSDGTASYNEQFF. Drawing the rest from reference TRBV5-4 and TRBJ2-1, the complete variable domain is ETGVTQSPTHLIKTRGQQVTLRCSSQSGHNTVSWYQQALGQGPQFIFQYYREEENGRGNFPPRFSGLQFPNYSSELNVNALELDDSALYLCASSDGTASYNEQFFGPGTRLTVL.

The chain recombines TRBV7-2 with TRBJ1-2; 9 bases fit TRBD1. J was trimmed by 4 bases and V by 5 bases; bases with no gene match: 5. Germline loops: CDR1 SGHTA, CDR2 FQGNSA. The CDR3 is 14 amino acids. The CDR3 reads CASSRDRDGYGYTF. In DNA form, the CDR3 reads TGTGCCAGCAGCCGGGACAGGGATGGCTATGGCTACACCTTC.

CDR3 in DNA: TGTGCCTGGAGTGTCTCAGGACGGACCTCAACTAATGAAAAACTGTTTTTT. Translation: CAWSVSGRTSTNEKLFF. This sequence joins TRBV30 and TRBJ1-4; D uncertain. V was trimmed by 0 bases and J by 0 bases, leaving 14 bases between them. CDR3 length: 17 residues. CDR1 GTSNPN and CDR2 SVGIG come from the germline V gene (reference sequence).

This clone has only one observation. V gene TRBV7-8 combines with J gene TRBJ1-5, with D uncertain. The CDR3 has 17 residues. The ends were cut back, 0 bases at V and 0 bases at J, with 12 bases in the middle. Germline V gene data show CDR1 as SGHVS and CDR2 as FQNEAQ. The CDR3 DNA follows: TGTGCCAGCAGCTTAGCCCTCCTGACGGTTAGCAATCAGCCCCAGCATTTT. Translated, it gives CASSLALLTVSNQPQHF.

The rearrangement links TRBV10-3 to TRBJ2-3, with TRBD2 as a possible D gene (6 bases). Trimming took off 0 bases at V and 4 bases at J, with 17 bases between the two ends. Germline assignment: CDR1 ENHRY and CDR2 SYGVKD. The CDR3 is made up of 17 amino acids. CDR3 DNA: TGTGCCATCAGTGAGTCGGGAGGTATTAAGAACTCAGATACGCAGTATTTT. Translation: CAISESGGIKNSDTQYF.

The chain has TRBV19 and TRBJ1-5, with 7 bases that match TRBD1. Germline V gene lookup returns CDR1 LNHDA and CDR2 SQIVND (reference sequence). V was pared by 8 bases and J by 3 bases, with 4 bases of the junction left unmatched. The CDR3 loop spans 13 amino acids. The CDR3 DNA reads TGTGCCAGTGAGGGACAGTTCAATCAGCCCCAGCATTTT. It specifies CASEGQFNQPQHF.

V is TRBV11-2 and J is TRBJ2-3, with D possibly being TRBD2 (6 bases). Trimming left V 5 bases short and J 6 bases short, with 15 bases between. Germline values: CDR1 SGHAT, CDR2 FQNNGV. The CDR3 covers 14 residues. The CDR3 sequence is CASSLSTRVDTQYF. The CDR3, as DNA: TGTGCCAGCAGCCTCTCGACTAGAGTGGATACGCAGTATTTT.

Regarding this clone: This specimen includes other DNA sequences encoding the same CDR3. The J gene is TRBJ2-2, the V gene TRBV7-2; 9 bases line up with TRBD1. Germline-derived CDR1 and CDR2 are SGHTA and FQGNSA. CDR3 length: 15 amino acids. V lost 3 bases and J lost 5; bases outside the gene matches: 4. The CDR3 coding sequence is TGTGCCAGCAGCTTGGGACAGGGAAGGACCGGGGAGCTGTTTTTT. Amino acids: CASSLGQGRTGELFF.

In the case of this clone: The germline gene is not matched at one end of the junction; a read error may be the cause. This chain connects TRBV10-1 to TRBJ2-5; possible D gene TRBD1, 5 bases. The germline CDR1 and CDR2 sequences are WNHNN and SYGVQD (reference sequence). This CDR3 contains 13 residues. The CDR3 nucleotides are TGCGCCAGCAGTGAGCGGCTAGAGGCCGACAGAAACTTC. It yields the protein CASSERLEADRNF.

V is TRBV6-1 and J is TRBJ1-2, with TRBD1 as a possible D gene (5 bases). CDR1 is MNHNS, CDR2 SASEGT, per germline. Trimming shortened V by 10 bases and J by 9 bases, and 21 bases separated the two germline ends. The CDR3 extends over 13 amino acids. CDR3 DNA: TGTGCCACCCAGGACGGGACTCCGGCCCGCTACACCTTC. Protein sequence: CATQDGTPARYTF.

The J gene is TRBJ1-4, the V gene TRBV28, with D hard to call. The length of the CDR3 is 14 residues. The V end was cut by 0 bases, the J end by 4 bases, with 6 bases between. CDR1 is MDHEN and CDR2 is SYDVKM in the germline V gene. The CDR3 DNA reads TGTGCCAGCAGTTTATGGGGAAATAATGAAAAACTGTTTTTT. Protein: CASSLWGNNEKLFF.

The chain employs TRBV19 and TRBJ2-2; TRBD1 matches at 7 bases. Germline V CDR1 and CDR2: LNHDA, SQIVND (reference sequence). V shed 6 bases, J shed 0 bases, and the junction held 4 bases outside the gene matches. This CDR3 has 15 residues. The CDR3 nucleotides read TGTGCCAGTAGGCCCGGGACAGCGAACACCGGGGAGCTGTTTTTT. It translates to CASRPGTANTGELFF.

The chain couples TRBV23-1 to TRBJ2-7; 8 nucleotides match TRBD1. TRBV23-1 is reported as an ORF; its role is uncertain. This CDR3 comprises 19 residues. V lost 2 bases to trimming and J lost 0 bases; unmatched junction nucleotides: 15. The CDR3 is CASSQGIGSGQASSYEQYF. DNA for the CDR3: TGCGCCAGCAGTCAAGGTATTGGTTCGGGACAGGCGAGCTCCTACGAGCAGTACTTC.